These 21 T cell receptor beta chains were sequenced from one sample in a study of beta chain features in type 1 diabetes. The sequenced template was cDNA made from the entire isolated RNA. Only in-frame clones appear in the TCRdb table, and some are missing; sequencing was by immunoSEQ multiplex PCR. The table shows some 200,000 clones, with about a tenth occurring only once. Sequencing input: central memory CD4+ T cells from blood. These receptors were collected from a man between 18 and 29 years old in good health.

In the case of this clone: The likely explanation is a read error, given a far larger clone one base away. The chain's CDR3 is CASSLRQGINEQYF. In DNA, the CDR3 is TGTGCCAGCAGCTTGAGACAGGGTATCAACGAGCAGTACTTC. V gene TRBV5-4 combines with J gene TRBJ2-7; TRBD1 matches 7 bases. The germline V gene has CDR1 SGHNT and CDR2 YYREEE (reference sequence). The CDR3 has 14 residues. J lost 5 bases, V lost 1 base, and 6 bases had no gene match.

This clone has a count of ten or more. This chain uses TRBV10-3 with TRBJ2-5; no firm D call. The V gene's germline CDR1 is ENHRY and CDR2 SYGVKD. The V and J ends lost 0 bases and 11 bases respectively, with 10 bases between them. The CDR3 runs to 12 residues. CDR3 sequence: CAISESVNRQYF. For the CDR3, the DNA is TGTGCCATCAGTGAGTCGGTGAATAGGCAGTACTTC.

The chain couples TRBV4-2 to TRBJ2-5; 16 bases are a match to TRBD2. The V segment lost 0 bases and the J segment 2 bases; nucleotides outside the gene matches: 6. The CDR3 length is 19 residues. In germline, CDR1 is LGHNA, CDR2 YNFKEQ. The CDR3 region is CASSQDGTSGRADQETQYF. CDR3 nucleotide sequence: TGTGCCAGCAGCCAAGATGGGACTAGCGGGAGGGCTGATCAAGAGACCCAGTACTTC.

In this sample, this clone turned up many times. The J gene is TRBJ2-1, the V gene TRBV28, with 12 bases matching TRBD2. The CDR3 is made up of 17 amino acids. J was trimmed by 5 bases and V by 2 bases; bases with no gene match: 7. Germline lookup yields CDR1 MDHEN and CDR2 SYDVKM. The CDR3 loop reads CASSLVLTSGRNNEQFF. The CDR3 nucleotides read TGTGCCAGCAGTTTAGTCCTCACTAGCGGGAGGAACAATGAGCAGTTCTTC. Looking up the rest from reference TRBV28 and TRBJ2-1 gives the full variable domain: DVKVTQSSRYLVKRTGEKVFLECVQDMDHENMFWYRQDPGLGLRLIYFSYDVKMKEKGDIPEGYSVSREKKERFSLILESASTNQTSMYLCASSLVLTSGRNNEQFFGPGTRLTVL.

This clone showed up many times. The junction shows a germline mismatch at one end, possibly a read error. The rearrangement links TRBV7-7 to TRBJ2-3; D gene ambiguous. This CDR3 is 14 amino acids long. Looked up from germline, CDR1 is SSHAT and CDR2 is FNYEAQ (reference sequence). The CDR3 bases are TGTGCTAGCAGCCCCACTGGGAGCACAGATACGCAGTATTTT. This translates into CASSPTGSTDTQYF. Supplemented by reference TRBV7-7 and TRBJ2-3, the full variable domain reads GAGVSQSPRYKVTKRGQDVTLRCDPISSHATLYWYQQALGQGPEFLTYFNYEAQPDKSGLPSDRFSAERPEGSISTLTIQRTEQRDSAMYRCASSPTGSTDTQYFGPGTRLTVL.

The V gene is TRBV5-1, the J gene TRBJ1-2; 7 bases align to TRBD1. Trimming removed 0 bases from V and 6 bases from J; junction bases left unmatched: 11. Per the germline V gene, CDR1 is SGHRS and CDR2 is YFSETQ. The CDR3 has 16 amino acids. CDR3 region: CASSLEPFDRVDGYTF. In nucleotides, the CDR3 is TGCGCCAGCAGCTTGGAACCCTTCGACAGGGTCGATGGCTACACCTTC. Based on the CDR3 plus reference TRBV5-1 and TRBJ1-2, the full variable domain is KAGVTQTPRYLIKTRGQQVTLSCSPISGHRSVSWYQQTPGQGLQFLFEYFSETQRNKGNFPGRFSGRQFSNSRSEMNVSTLELGDSALYLCASSLEPFDRVDGYTFGSGTRLTVV.

Only a few counts were recorded for this clone. The V call is TRBV5-1, the J call TRBJ2-1; 10 nucleotides line up with TRBD2. The CDR3 sequence is 17 residues long. V lost 4 bases and J lost 4; bases outside the gene matches: 11. Germline CDR1 SGHRS, CDR2 YFSETQ. CDR3 DNA: TGCGCCAGCAGCCCCGCGGCGGGACTAGCGTATTACAATGAGCAGTTCTTC. Its protein is CASSPAAGLAYYNEQFF.

DNA for the CDR3: TGTGCCTCCACGACTTACGGAAAGGGCATGAACACTGAAGCTTTCTTT. Translation gives CASTTYGKGMNTEAFF. The chain joins TRBV30 to TRBJ1-1; D unresolved. CDR1 and CDR2 from the germline V gene are GTSNPN and SVGIG (reference sequence). The V gene lost 7 bases and the J gene lost 0 bases, with 21 bases spanning the gap. The CDR3 sequence is 16 residues long.

J is TRBJ2-1 and V is TRBV2, with 15 nucleotides matching TRBD2. Germline CDR1 reads SNHLY; CDR2 reads FYNNEI. This CDR3 has 15 amino acids. V trimming: 7 bases; J trimming: 14 bases; junction bases outside the gene matches: 12. In nucleotides, the CDR3 is TGTGCCAGCATCCGGACTAGCGGGAGGGCCGGTAGTGAGTTCTTC. This translates into CASIRTSGRAGSEFF.

The genes are TRBV28 and TRBJ2-7; tentative D call: TRBD1 (5 bases). The CDR3 loop spans 13 amino acids. Germline V lookup: CDR1 MDHEN, CDR2 SYDVKM. V was shortened by 6 bases and J by 5 bases, with 14 bases between the two germline ends. The CDR3 DNA is TGTGCCAGCAGGACAACAGGTACAGACGAGCAGTACTTC. It specifies CASRTTGTDEQYF.

This clone occurred a few times. This chain links TRBV7-3 with TRBJ2-1; 11 bases match TRBD2. This CDR3 is built from 17 residues. Germline CDR1 and CDR2: SGHTA and FQGTGA. The junction had 9 bases not matched to a gene; V was cut back by 4 bases and J by 4 bases. In DNA form, the CDR3 reads TGTGCCAGCAGCTGGGGCCTTACTAGCGGGAGATACAATGAGCAGTTCTTC. This sequence encodes CASSWGLTSGRYNEQFF.

This clone was observed a handful of times. V gene TRBV6-6 combines with J gene TRBJ2-4; 7 bases are shared with TRBD2. The CDR3 covers 15 residues. The germline V gene encodes CDR1 MNHNY and CDR2 SVGAGI (reference sequence). J was trimmed by 8 bases and V by 2 bases; bases with no gene match: 9. The CDR3 region is CASSYQAGAADIQYF. CDR3 sequence (DNA): TGTGCCAGCAGTTACCAGGCGGGAGCAGCGGACATTCAGTACTTC.

The chain couples TRBV7-9 to TRBJ1-3; a possible D gene is TRBD1 (5 bases). Germline loops: CDR1 SEHNR, CDR2 FQNEAQ (reference sequence). This CDR3 comprises 14 residues. V was shortened by 1 base and J by 3 bases, with 7 bases between the two germline ends. The CDR3 region has the DNA TGTGCCAGCAGCTTAGAAGGGGTTGGAAACACCATATATTTT. It is translated as CASSLEGVGNTIYF.

The gene calls are TRBV4-3 and TRBJ2-1; no reliable D call. Trimming cost V 2 bases and J 7 bases, with 15 bases left between them. From germline, CDR1 is LGHNA and CDR2 YSLEER. This CDR3 region has 15 residues. The CDR3 is CASSQPFSVGNEQFF. CDR3 DNA sequence: TGCGCCAGCAGCCAACCGTTTTCCGTTGGAAATGAGCAGTTCTTC.

This clone was seen many times. This chain joins TRBV30 and TRBJ2-1; no reliable D call. CDR3 size: 14 residues. V was trimmed by 2 bases and J by 3 bases, leaving 11 bases between them. From germline, CDR1 is GTSNPN and CDR2 SVGIG (reference sequence). The CDR3, as DNA: TGTGCCTGGAGTTTCCGGTCCCTCTACAATGAGCAGTTCTTC. This codes for CAWSFRSLYNEQFF. Based on the CDR3 plus reference TRBV30 and TRBJ2-1, the full variable domain is SQTIHQWPATLVQPVGSPLSLECTVEGTSNPNLYWYRQAAGRGLQLLFYSVGIGQISSEVPQNLSASRPQDRQFILSSKKLLLSDSGFYLCAWSFRSLYNEQFFGPGTRLTVL.

This clone was recorded a few times. The J gene is TRBJ2-3, the V gene TRBV5-1; 8 bases are shared with TRBD2. The germline CDR1 and CDR2 sequences are SGHRS and YFSETQ. The CDR3 has 15 amino acids. V shed 3 bases, J shed 1 base, and the junction held 4 bases outside the gene matches. The CDR3 bases are TGCGCCAGCAGCTACCTAGCGGGCGGCACAGATACGCAGTATTTT. This gives the protein CASSYLAGGTDTQYF. Full variable domain (outside the CDR3, taken from reference TRBV5-1 and TRBJ2-3): KAGVTQTPRYLIKTRGQQVTLSCSPISGHRSVSWYQQTPGQGLQFLFEYFSETQRNKGNFPGRFSGRQFSNSRSEMNVSTLELGDSALYLCASSYLAGGTDTQYFGPGTRLTVL.

This clone has only a few counts. The chain employs TRBV27 and TRBJ1-5; D remains ambiguous. Germline CDR1 reads MNHEY; CDR2 reads SMNVEV (reference sequence). V dropped 6 bases and J dropped 5 bases, with 8 bases sitting between them. CDR3 length: 12 amino acids. CDR3 sequence reads: CASSQRDQPQHF. CDR3 nucleotides: TGTGCCAGCAGCCAGAGAGATCAGCCCCAGCATTTT.

The table lists this clone with a few counts. The V and J genes are TRBV9 and TRBJ2-5; 9 nucleotides align to TRBD1. CDR1 is SGDLS and CDR2 is YYNGEE in the germline V gene. The CDR3 contains 15 residues. J lost 6 bases, V lost 2 bases, and 8 bases had no gene match. CDR3 coding DNA: TGTGCCAGCAGCGTCCGGACAGGGGCTGGGCAGACCCAGTACTTC. This sequence encodes CASSVRTGAGQTQYF.

The chain is built from TRBV5-6 and TRBJ2-7, with D tentatively TRBD1 (6 bases). CDR3 length equals 12 residues. Per germline, CDR1 SGHDT and CDR2 YYEEEE. With 4 bases removed from V and 6 bases from J, the gap between germline ends came to 11 bases. CDR3 sequence (DNA): TGTGCCAGCAGCCGGACAGTCGGCGAGCAGTACTTC. This gives the protein CASSRTVGEQYF.

V is TRBV10-1 and J is TRBJ2-7, with 9 bases identical to TRBD2. Losses at the gene ends were 4 bases for V and 3 bases for J; bases not matched to a gene: 7. In germline, CDR1 is WNHNN, CDR2 SYGVQD (reference sequence). The CDR3 length is 15 residues. The CDR3 loop is CASSGLAGNLYEQYF. The CDR3 DNA sequence: TGCGCCAGCAGTGGTCTAGCGGGAAACCTCTACGAGCAGTACTTC.

A remark on this clone: Other DNA sequences in this specimen translate into the identical CDR3. The chain carries TRBV7-3 and TRBJ2-5, with D hard to call. Deletions cut 0 bases from V and 1 base from J, with 12 bases between. Per the germline V gene, CDR1 is SGHTA and CDR2 is FQGTGA. The CDR3 consists of 16 residues. CDR3 nucleotides: TGTGCCAGCAGCTTAACCGGCAGGCGCTCCCAAGAGACCCAGTACTTC. It is translated as CASSLTGRRSQETQYF.